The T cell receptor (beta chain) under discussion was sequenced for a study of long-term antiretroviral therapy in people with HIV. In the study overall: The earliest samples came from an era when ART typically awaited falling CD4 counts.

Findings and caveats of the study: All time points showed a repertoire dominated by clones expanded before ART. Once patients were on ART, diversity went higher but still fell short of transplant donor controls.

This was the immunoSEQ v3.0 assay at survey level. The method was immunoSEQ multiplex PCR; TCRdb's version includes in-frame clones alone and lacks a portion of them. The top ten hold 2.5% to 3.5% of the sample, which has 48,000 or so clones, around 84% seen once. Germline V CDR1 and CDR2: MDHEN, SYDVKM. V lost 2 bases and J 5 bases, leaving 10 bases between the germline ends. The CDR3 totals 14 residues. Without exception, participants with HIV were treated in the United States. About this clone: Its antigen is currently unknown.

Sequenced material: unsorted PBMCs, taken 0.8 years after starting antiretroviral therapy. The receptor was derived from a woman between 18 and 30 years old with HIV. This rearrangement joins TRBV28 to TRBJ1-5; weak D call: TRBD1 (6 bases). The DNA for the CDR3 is TGTGCCAGCAGTTTAGTGGACAGATATCAGCCCCAGCATTTT. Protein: CASSLVDRYQPQHF.